The rows below give T cell receptor beta chains drawn from one sample of a study of OX40 agonist ivuxolimab in advanced cancers. Measured with immunoSEQ multiplex PCR; TCRdb has only the in-frame clones, and not every one. Among some 40,000 clones listed, 75% to 90% were seen once. This sample comprised CD4+ or CD8+ T cells sorted from blood, obtained in a trial of the OX40 agonist ivuxolimab. These receptors all stem from an adult with an advanced solid tumor such as melanoma, head and neck, liver or kidney cancer. The CDR3 runs from the conserved cysteine through the conserved F or W. D genes are given only for firm matches. Not every row has a clone size; where given, it reads once, few, many or a size class.

14,TRBJ1-6,NA,NA,TRBV28,TGTGCCAGCAGTTTGCCAGGACCTAATTCACCCCTCCACTTT,CASSLPGPNSPLHF
16,TRBJ2-5,NA,NA,TRBV5-4,TGTGCCAGCAGCCCTGGTAGTGGGGGGGCCCTTGAGACCCAGTACTTC,CASSPGSGGALETQYF
14,TRBJ1-4,once,NA,TRBV18,TGTGCCAGCTCCCGAAAAGACAGGCTTGAAAAACTGTTTTTT,CASSRKDRLEKLFF
13,TRBJ1-1,NA,TRBD1,TRBV2,TGTGCCAGCAGGGGGGACAGGATGGCTGAAGCTTTCTTT,CASRGDRMAEAFF
13,TRBJ1-4,NA,NA,TRBV5-6,TGTGCCAGCAGCTTAAGGAGTACTGAAAAACTGTTTTTT,CASSLRSTEKLFF
13,TRBJ1-1,NA,NA,TRBV7-7,TGTGCCAGCAGCCGAGAGAGGTCGGGAAAAGCTTTCTTT,CASSRERSGKAFF
14,TRBJ1-6,NA,TRBD1,TRBV18,TGTGCCAGCTCGGAGAGACAGGGAGAAAAGGCCCTCCACTTT,CASSERQGEKALHF
15,TRBJ1-3,NA,NA,TRBV6-5,TGTGCCAGCAGTTACTCTCGGGACGACCGAAACACCATATATTTT,CASSYSRDDRNTIYF
14,TRBJ1-2,NA,NA,TRBV7-9,TGTGCCAGCAGCTTATATCGGATCCCGCCAGACTACACCTTC,CASSLYRIPPDYTF
16,TRBJ1-5,NA,NA,TRBV6-5,TGTGCCAGCAGTTTTAATCAGGCGTCGGGCAATCAGCCCCAGCATTTT,CASSFNQASGNQPQHF
13,TRBJ2-1,NA,NA,TRBV7-6,TGTGCCAGCAGCTCATATCGGACTTATGAGCAGTTCTTC,CASSSYRTYEQFF
11,TRBJ2-1,NA,NA,TRBV20-1,TGCAGTGCTAGCCAAACCAATGAGCAGTTCTTC,CSASQTNEQFF
14,TRBJ2-3,NA,NA,TRBV2,TGTGCCAGCAGGGGGATATTCTACACAGATACGCAGTATTTT,CASRGIFYTDTQYF
17,TRBJ2-6,NA,NA,TRBV14,TGTGCCAGCAGCCCGTGGACCTTTAATTCTGGGGCCAACGTCCTGACTTTC,CASSPWTFNSGANVLTF
14,TRBJ1-1,NA,NA,TRBV27,TGTGCCAGCAGTTTGGGGCGGATGAACACTGAAGCTTTCTTT,CASSLGRMNTEAFF
9,TRBJ2-5,NA,NA,TRBV6-1,TGTGCCAACCTGAGTAGTGGGTACTTC,CANLSSGYF
14,TRBJ1-1,NA,NA,TRBV7-8,TGTGCCAGCAGCCCCCGGACGGGGAACACTGAAGCTTTCTTT,CASSPRTGNTEAFF
13,TRBJ1-2,NA,NA,TRBV6-1,TGTGCCAGCAGCGATCGGCTATCTGGGGGCTACACCTTC,CASSDRLSGGYTF
14,TRBJ2-1,NA,NA,TRBV14,TGTGCCAGCAGCCAATGGCAGCCAGGCAATGAGCAGTTCTTC,CASSQWQPGNEQFF
16,TRBJ1-4,NA,TRBD1,TRBV11-2,TGTGCCAGCAGCTTGGGCAGGGGGGACTATAATGAAAAACTGTTTTTT,CASSLGRGDYNEKLFF
17,TRBJ2-4,NA,TRBD2,TRBV7-3,TGTGCCAGCAGCCCAAGGGCGGGTAGCGGGGCCAAAAACATTCAGTACTTC,CASSPRAGSGAKNIQYF
15,TRBJ1-1,once,NA,TRBV19,TGTGCCAGTACCCCAAGGAGTGCGGGCAACACTGAAGCTTTCTTT,CASTPRSAGNTEAFF
15,TRBJ1-3,NA,NA,TRBV18,TGTGCCAGCTCCCCCACCGGAACCTCTGGAAACACCATATATTTT,CASSPTGTSGNTIYF
13,TRBJ2-7,NA,NA,TRBV5-4,TGTGCCAGCAGCATACAGATGGGGAGCGAGCAGTACTTC,CASSIQMGSEQYF